The 27 T cell receptor beta chains given below trace back to one sample, sequenced in a study of T cell responses to AZD1222 COVID-19 vaccine. The data were produced by immunoSEQ multiplex PCR, yet TCRdb's version contains in-frame clones alone and is incomplete. The sample consists of 150,000 to 200,000 clones, 87% of them appearing once. Sequencing used peripheral blood, obtained on day 0 of MenACWY control vaccination. The receptors derive from an adult in good health.

This clone has just a few counts. The chain is built from TRBV9 and TRBJ1-5; no reliable D call. Germline V CDR1 and CDR2: SGDLS, YYNGEE. V lost 7 bases, J lost 5 bases, and 16 bases lay in between. This CDR3 comprises 14 residues. For the CDR3, the DNA is TGTGCCAGCCTGGCGTTGGGTGGATATCAGCCCCAGCATTTT. This encodes CASLALGGYQPQHF.

J is TRBJ1-1 and V is TRBV3-1 (or the pseudogene TRBV3-2); D is ambiguous. Per the germline V gene, CDR1 is LGHDT and CDR2 is YNNKEL (reference sequence). Trimming took off 2 bases at V and 3 bases at J, with 4 bases between the two ends. The CDR3 contains 12 residues. The CDR3 sequence is CASSQRHTEAFF. The CDR3 DNA reads as TGTGCCAGCAGCCAAAGGCACACTGAAGCTTTCTTT.

This chain uses TRBV19 with TRBJ1-5; D gene unclear. The CDR3 has 10 amino acids. Between the trimmed V and J ends, which lost 8 bases and 5 bases, there was a span of 4 bases. Germline CDR1 is LNHDA and CDR2 is SQIVND (reference sequence). The CDR3 here is CASYYQPQHF. The CDR3 region has the DNA TGTGCCAGTTATTATCAGCCCCAGCATTTT.

The CDR3 DNA is TGCGCCAGCAGCCAAGACAGGACCACAGGTGAGCAGTTCTTC. This translates into CASSQDRTTGEQFF. V gene TRBV4-3 combines with J gene TRBJ2-1; D is perhaps TRBD1 (5 bases). Germline V gene data show CDR1 as LGHNA and CDR2 as YSLEER. The V and J ends lost 0 bases and 9 bases respectively, with 12 bases between them. The CDR3 spans 14 residues.

The rearrangement joins TRBV7-2 to TRBJ2-7, with TRBD2 matching 10 bases. The CDR3 totals 15 residues. Trimming took 4 bases from V and 4 from J; bases not matched to a gene: 7. Germline-derived CDR1 and CDR2 are SGHTA and FQGNSA. The CDR3 protein is CASSSTAGGTYEQYF. In DNA, the CDR3 is TGTGCCAGCAGCTCTACAGCGGGAGGGACGTACGAGCAGTACTTC.

Written as DNA, the CDR3 is TGTGCCAGCAGTTCCGGACAGGGTCTCCCCCAGCATTTT. Protein product: CASSSGQGLPQHF. The chain has TRBV28 and TRBJ1-5; 8 bases are shared with TRBD1. There are 13 residues in the CDR3. Germline trimming cut 4 bases from V and 10 bases from J; bases unmatched to any gene: 6. CDR1 is MDHEN, CDR2 SYDVKM, per germline.

The chain links TRBV5-4 to TRBJ2-3; the D gene is possibly TRBD2 (6 bases). Germline loops: CDR1 SGHNT, CDR2 YYREEE (reference sequence). This CDR3 contains 13 residues. Trimming left V 5 bases short and J 7 bases short, with 14 bases between. CDR3 region: CASSSGTSYTQYF. In DNA, the CDR3 is TGTGCCAGCAGTTCCGGGACTTCTTATACGCAGTATTTT.

The rearrangement links TRBV7-8 to TRBJ1-4, with a possible D match to TRBD1 (6 bases). In germline, CDR1 is SGHVS, CDR2 FQNEAQ. The CDR3 is 17 residues long. V was clipped by 2 bases and J by 3 bases, with 16 bases between them. The CDR3 protein is CASSLRSHRAANEKLFF. The DNA of the CDR3 is TGTGCCAGCAGCTTAAGGTCTCACAGGGCTGCTAATGAAAAACTGTTTTTT. The full variable domain, in which reference TRBV7-8 and TRBJ1-4 provide the parts outside the CDR3, is GAGVSQSPRYKVAKRGQDVALRCDPISGHVSLFWYQQALGQGPEFLTYFQNEAQLDKSGLPSDRFFAERPEGSVSTLKIQRTQQEDSAVYLCASSLRSHRAANEKLFFGSGTQLSVL.

The genes are TRBV30 and TRBJ1-6; 9 bases are a match to TRBD1. CDR1 and CDR2 (germline): GTSNPN, SVGIG (reference sequence). The junction had 9 bases not matched to a gene; V was cut back by 5 bases and J by 7 bases. The CDR3 runs to 15 residues. The DNA for the CDR3 is TGTGCCTGGGGGCGATCCGGGACAGGGAATTCACCCCTCCACTTT. Translated: CAWGRSGTGNSPLHF.

This rearrangement joins TRBV12-2 to TRBJ1-1; the D call of TRBD1 is as the table states it, not checked on the DNA. TRBV12-2 is shown as a pseudogene. CDR3 length: 16 amino acids. The CDR3: CASRLGTGGPDTEAFF. The CDR3 nucleotides read TGTGCAAGTCGCTTAGGGACAGGGGGCCCGGACACTGAAGCTTTCTTT.

The gene calls are TRBV7-9 and TRBJ1-1; TRBD1 agrees at 9 bases. The V gene end was trimmed by 1 base and the J gene end by 5 bases; junction bases not matched to a gene: 2. The CDR3 is 14 amino acids. Germline CDR1 and CDR2: SEHNR and FQNEAQ (reference sequence). The CDR3 DNA sequence: TGTGCCAGCAGCTTAGGGACAGGGGAAACTGAAGCTTTCTTT. Protein sequence: CASSLGTGETEAFF.

The chain links TRBV2 to TRBJ1-2; 8 bases are a match to TRBD1. Germline trimming cut 7 bases from V and 4 bases from J; bases unmatched to any gene: 8. CDR1 is SNHLY, CDR2 FYNNEI, per germline. This CDR3 is 14 amino acids long. The CDR3 region has the DNA TGTGCCAGCACTCCGAACAGGGGGACCTATGGCTACACCTTC. Its translation is CASTPNRGTYGYTF.

This rearrangement joins TRBV7-3 to TRBJ2-1, with D perhaps matching TRBD1 (5 bases). CDR3 length equals 13 residues. Deletions cut 5 bases from V and 8 bases from J, with 13 bases between. Germline CDR1 SGHTA, CDR2 FQGTGA. CDR3 DNA: TGTGCCAGCAGCAAGACAGAGTCGGATGAGCAGTTCTTC. This sequence encodes CASSKTESDEQFF.

The rearrangement joins TRBV19 to TRBJ2-5; no clear D. V gave up 0 bases and J gave up 1 base, with 12 bases separating them. The CDR3 is 16 amino acids. The germline V gene has CDR1 LNHDA and CDR2 SQIVND (reference sequence). CDR3 nucleotide sequence: TGTGCCAGTAGTATAGATTGGCAGGTGGGCCAAGAGACCCAGTACTTC. Translated, it gives CASSIDWQVGQETQYF.

The chain recombines TRBV6-5 with TRBJ2-2, with a weak D call TRBD2 (5 bases). The CDR3 totals 15 residues. Trimming removed 6 bases from V and 5 bases from J, with 16 bases in between. The germline V gene encodes CDR1 MNHEY and CDR2 SVGAGI. The CDR3 loop reads CASSHGLGGTGELFF. The DNA for the CDR3 is TGTGCCAGCAGCCACGGACTCGGTGGGACCGGGGAGCTGTTTTTT.

This chain links TRBV27 with TRBJ2-7; 11 bases are shared with TRBD2. Germline values: CDR1 MNHEY, CDR2 SMNVEV (reference sequence). The CDR3 runs to 16 residues. The V gene end was trimmed by 2 bases and the J gene end by 4 bases; junction bases not matched to a gene: 7. DNA of the CDR3: TGTGCCAGCAGTTTAGTCATGGGGACTAGCGGATACGAGCAGTACTTC. It translates to CASSLVMGTSGYEQYF.

This chain links TRBV2 with TRBJ1-2; 8 positions match TRBD1. J gave up 8 bases and V 8 bases, and 13 bases lay outside the gene matches. The CDR3 extends over 14 amino acids. Per germline, CDR1 SNHLY and CDR2 FYNNEI. The CDR3 sequence is CASSDQGQGFGYTF. CDR3 DNA: TGTGCCAGCTCCGACCAAGGACAGGGTTTCGGCTACACCTTC.

J is TRBJ1-4 and V is TRBV2; 7 bases match TRBD1. Germline lookup yields CDR1 SNHLY and CDR2 FYNNEI. The CDR3 has 14 residues. V shed 6 bases, J shed 8 bases, and the junction held 9 bases outside the gene matches. The DNA of the CDR3 is TGTGCCAGCAGAGGGACAGAAGAAGGAGAAAAACTGTTTTTT. Protein product: CASRGTEEGEKLFF.

This clone was detected only once. The V gene is TRBV27, the J gene TRBJ2-7, with TRBD2 matching over 8 bases. With V trimmed by 2 bases and J by 7 bases, 4 bases remained unmatched. The CDR3 extends over 13 amino acids. CDR1 is MNHEY and CDR2 is SMNVEV in the germline V gene (reference sequence). CDR3 amino acids: CASSLAGGGEQYF. CDR3 nucleotide sequence: TGTGCCAGCAGTTTAGCGGGGGGAGGTGAGCAGTACTTC.

This clone showed up just a few times. This chain links TRBV7-2 with TRBJ2-1, with 14 bases aligning to TRBD2. This CDR3 contains 17 residues. The germline CDR1 and CDR2 sequences are SGHTA and FQGNSA. V gave up 5 bases and J gave up 9 bases; unmatched junction bases: 12. CDR3 nucleotide sequence: TGTGCCAGCAGCCCTTTACCGGGACTAGCGGGAGTTAGTGAGCAGTTCTTC. Translating it yields CASSPLPGLAGVSEQFF.

The chain carries TRBV4-1 and TRBJ2-1, with 7 bases fitting TRBD1. Per the germline V gene, CDR1 is MGHRA and CDR2 is YSYEKL. V shed 4 bases, J shed 1 base, and the junction held 4 bases outside the gene matches. This CDR3 comprises 15 residues. CDR3 in DNA: TGCGCCAGCAGCCTCCGGGACAGTTCCTACAATGAGCAGTTCTTC. The encoded protein is CASSLRDSSYNEQFF.

V and J are TRBV7-9 and TRBJ2-2; 8 bases are a match to TRBD1. This CDR3 comprises 16 residues. V dropped 6 bases and J dropped 4; count of bases not matched to a gene: 10. CDR1 SEHNR and CDR2 FQNEAQ come from the germline V gene (reference sequence). CDR3 DNA: TGTGCCAGCAGGTTTAAAGGACAGGGAGGCACCGGGGAGCTGTTTTTT. It specifies CASRFKGQGGTGELFF.

The gene calls are TRBV27 and TRBJ2-7; 8 positions match TRBD2. Trimming at V came to 4 bases and at J to 1 base, leaving 6 bases not matched to a gene. This CDR3 has 15 residues. Germline V CDR1 and CDR2: MNHEY, SMNVEV (reference sequence). CDR3: CASSSTGLASYEQYF. The CDR3 DNA follows: TGTGCCAGCAGTTCCACCGGACTAGCTTCCTACGAGCAGTACTTC.

The chain combines TRBV29-1 with TRBJ2-7, with 9 bases aligning to TRBD1. Unmatched junction bases numbered 13, after V lost 5 bases and J lost 2 bases. The germline gives CDR1 SQVTM, CDR2 ANQGSEA. The CDR3 runs to 16 residues. The chain's CDR3 is CSVTGTGISDTYEQYF. CDR3 nucleotide sequence: TGCAGCGTTACCGGGACAGGGATCAGTGATACCTACGAGCAGTACTTC.

The V gene is TRBV18, the J gene TRBJ2-5, with a possible D match to TRBD2 (6 bases). Germline V gene lookup returns CDR1 KGHSH and CDR2 LQKENI. This CDR3 is built from 16 residues. V lost 3 bases to trimming and J lost 4 bases, with 18 bases between them. The chain's CDR3 is CASSPRLDLQTETQYF. For the CDR3, the DNA is TGTGCCAGCTCACCGCGACTAGATCTCCAAACAGAGACCCAGTACTTC.

The genes are TRBV27 and TRBJ2-1; tentative D call: TRBD2 (6 bases). Germline V gene lookup returns CDR1 MNHEY and CDR2 SMNVEV (reference sequence). This CDR3 is 15 amino acids long. V was clipped by 8 bases and J by 0 bases, with 14 bases between them. The CDR3 DNA is TGTGCCAGCGGGCGGAGGGTGAGCTCCTACAATGAGCAGTTCTTC. It codes for CASGRRVSSYNEQFF.

CDR3 sequence reads: CASSPGTGRFLEQYF. The CDR3 DNA sequence: TGTGCCAGCAGTCCCGGGACAGGGAGGTTTTTAGAGCAGTACTTC. This chain connects TRBV28 to TRBJ2-7; 9 bases agree with TRBD1. The germline V gene encodes CDR1 MDHEN and CDR2 SYDVKM. Trimming at V came to 5 bases and at J to 7 bases, leaving 12 bases not matched to a gene. This CDR3 is 15 amino acids long. The complete variable domain, with remaining parts taken from reference TRBV28 and TRBJ2-7, reads DVKVTQSSRYLVKRTGEKVFLECVQDMDHENMFWYRQDPGLGLRLIYFSYDVKMKEKGDIPEGYSVSREKKERFSLILESASTNQTSMYLCASSPGTGRFLEQYFGPGTRLTVT.